The 20 T cell receptor beta chains given below trace back to one sample, sequenced in a study of cytomegalovirus exposure and HLA in healthy donors. The primer mix had 60 Vbeta and 13 Jbeta primers. Data came from immunoSEQ multiplex PCR; TCRdb stores just in-frame clones and leaves some out. This sample has about 160,000 clones, with approximately 80% found just once. Material for sequencing was PBMCs. These receptor sequences come from a woman younger than 30 in good health and CMV-seronegative.

V gene TRBV4-2 combines with J gene TRBJ2-2; TRBD2 is a possible D gene (7 bases). Germline V gene sequence: CDR1 LGHNA, CDR2 YNFKEQ. The CDR3 is made up of 16 amino acids. Trimming shortened V by 4 bases and J by 4 bases, and 16 bases separated the two germline ends. The CDR3 nucleotides read TGTGCCAGCAGCCGGGGAAGGGGGGGCATCACCGGGGAGCTGTTTTTT. Protein: CASSRGRGGITGELFF.

The chain joins TRBV6-5 to TRBJ2-7, with 9 bases that match TRBD1. CDR1 and CDR2 from the germline V gene are MNHEY and SVGAGI. V was clipped by 6 bases and J by 2 bases; unmatched bases: 5. This CDR3 region has 14 residues. The CDR3 DNA reads TGTGCCAGCAGGGGAGGGACAGGGCCCTACGAGCAGTACTTC. It is translated as CASRGGTGPYEQYF.

The chain couples TRBV7-9 to TRBJ2-5, with 10 nucleotides matching TRBD2. V shed 2 bases, J shed 1 base, and the junction held 4 bases outside the gene matches. This CDR3 contains 16 residues. The germline gives CDR1 SEHNR, CDR2 FQNEAQ (reference sequence). The CDR3 DNA follows: TGTGCCAGCAGCTTAAGGCAGCGGGGGGGCCAAGAGACCCAGTACTTC. Residues: CASSLRQRGGQETQYF.

This clone appeared a few times. The chain combines TRBV28 with TRBJ2-2; 13 bases align to TRBD2. V shed 6 bases and J 5 bases; nucleotides not matched to a gene: 12. CDR3 size: 18 residues. CDR1 MDHEN and CDR2 SYDVKM come from the germline V gene. CDR3 loop: CASSYQLGLAGVTGELFF. The CDR3 DNA is TGTGCCAGCAGCTATCAATTAGGACTAGCGGGAGTAACCGGGGAGCTGTTTTTT.

The CDR3 DNA reads as TGCGCCAGCAGTTACAGTAGACAAGAGACCCAGTACTTC. Protein: CASSYSRQETQYF. The genes are TRBV5-1 and TRBJ2-5; unclear D gene. The germline V gene has CDR1 SGHRS and CDR2 YFSETQ. CDR3 length: 13 residues. V lost 5 bases, J lost 2 bases, and 10 bases lay in between.

The rearrangement uses TRBV15 and TRBJ2-1; TRBD2 agrees at 13 bases. Germline V gene sequence: CDR1 LNHNV, CDR2 YYDKDF (reference sequence). The CDR3 has 15 residues. V shed 5 bases and J 8 bases; nucleotides not matched to a gene: 6. The CDR3 nucleotides read TGTGCCACCAGCCGAAGCGGACTAGCGGGAGATGAGCAGTTCTTC. Amino acid sequence: CATSRSGLAGDEQFF.

The chain carries TRBV7-2 and TRBJ2-7; possibly TRBD2 for D (5 bases). CDR3 size: 13 residues. CDR1 is SGHTA, CDR2 FQGNSA, per germline. V lost 3 bases to trimming and J lost 7 bases, with 13 bases between them. CDR3 sequence: CASSFGRVGEQYF. For the CDR3, the DNA is TGTGCCAGCAGCTTCGGGCGGGTGGGGGAGCAGTACTTC.

This sequence joins TRBV6-5 and TRBJ1-2; D is unresolved. V dropped 6 bases and J dropped 7 bases, with 21 bases sitting between them. This CDR3 contains 15 residues. Germline loops: CDR1 MNHEY, CDR2 SVGAGI. DNA of the CDR3: TGTGCCAGCAGCGTGACCCTCCGGGGATCTGGTGGCTACACCTTC. Amino acids: CASSVTLRGSGGYTF.

The genes are TRBV6-1 and TRBJ2-5; TRBD1 might be the D (5 bases). This CDR3 is 14 amino acids long. V was trimmed by 3 bases and J by 5 bases, leaving 13 bases between them. Germline V gene data show CDR1 as MNHNS and CDR2 as SASEGT. This chain's CDR3 is CASSEQGSWETQYF. In nucleotides, the CDR3 is TGTGCCAGCAGTGAGCAGGGCTCTTGGGAGACCCAGTACTTC.

The chain recombines TRBV7-2 with TRBJ2-1, with D perhaps matching TRBD2 (6 bases). The CDR3 has 16 residues. Trimming shortened V by 1 base and J by 8 bases, and 18 bases separated the two germline ends. Per the germline V gene, CDR1 is SGHTA and CDR2 is FQGNSA. The CDR3 DNA is TGTGCCAGCAGCTTAGGCGGGGCACCACGAAGCGATGAGCAGTTCTTC. Protein: CASSLGGAPRSDEQFF.

The rearrangement joins TRBV28 to TRBJ2-7, with 7 bases aligning to TRBD1. CDR3 length: 14 amino acids. Germline CDR1 MDHEN, CDR2 SYDVKM. V lost 4 bases and J lost 4; bases outside the gene matches: 7. CDR3 nucleotides: TGTGCCAGCAGTTCGACAGGGATTCTATACGAGCAGTACTTC. Its protein product is CASSSTGILYEQYF.

This chain links TRBV19 with TRBJ2-7; no reliable D call. With 3 bases removed from V and 2 bases from J, the gap between germline ends came to 11 bases. Germline V gene lookup returns CDR1 LNHDA and CDR2 SQIVND (reference sequence). The CDR3 contains 14 residues. CDR3 region: CASSMRTVPYEQYF. CDR3 DNA sequence: TGTGCCAGTAGTATGCGTACAGTGCCCTACGAGCAGTACTTC.

V gene TRBV7-8 combines with J gene TRBJ2-3; 7 bases match TRBD2. With V trimmed by 0 bases and J by 0 bases, 3 bases remained unmatched. The CDR3 has 16 residues. From germline, CDR1 is SGHVS and CDR2 FQNEAQ. The CDR3 sequence is CASSLATSRSTDTQYF. The CDR3 DNA is TGTGCCAGCAGCTTAGCGACTAGCCGCAGCACAGATACGCAGTATTTT.

This clone occurred a few times. The chain couples TRBV7-9 to TRBJ2-5; 12 bases are shared with TRBD2. V shed 5 bases and J 5 bases; nucleotides not matched to a gene: 6. This CDR3 is 15 amino acids long. The germline CDR1 and CDR2 sequences are SEHNR and FQNEAQ (reference sequence). Here the CDR3 reads CASSRNLAGGETQYF. CDR3 nucleotides: TGTGCCAGCAGCAGAAACCTAGCGGGGGGGGAGACCCAGTACTTC.

The V gene is TRBV5-1, the J gene TRBJ2-7, with 8 bases that match TRBD2. V shed 5 bases, J shed 2 bases, and the junction held 12 bases outside the gene matches. The CDR3 runs to 16 residues. CDR1 SGHRS and CDR2 YFSETQ come from the germline V gene. The CDR3 DNA is TGCGCCAGCAGTCGAGCGGGGGCCTTGATAACCTACGAGCAGTACTTC. Translating gives CASSRAGALITYEQYF.

In its sample, this clone was seen a few times. The chain couples TRBV5-4 to TRBJ2-7; no reliable D call. The ends were cut back, 0 bases at V and 7 bases at J, with 14 bases in the middle. This CDR3 region has 14 residues. CDR1 and CDR2 from the germline V gene are SGHNT and YYREEE (reference sequence). The CDR3 coding sequence is TGTGCCAGCAGCTTGGCCGGCGGCAGTTTGGAGCAGTACTTC. It translates to CASSLAGGSLEQYF.

V and J are TRBV6-5 and TRBJ2-7; D is undetermined. The CDR3 sequence is 14 residues long. Trimming stripped 5 bases from V and 0 bases from J, with 11 bases between. Per the germline V gene, CDR1 is MNHEY and CDR2 is SVGAGI. The CDR3 nucleotides read TGTGCCAGCAGTCCGACACGGCCCTCCTACGAGCAGTACTTC. It specifies CASSPTRPSYEQYF.

For this clone: Other DNA sequences within the sample encode an identical CDR3. The gene calls are TRBV27 and TRBJ1-5; 7 bases agree with TRBD1. The germline CDR1 and CDR2 sequences are MNHEY and SMNVEV (reference sequence). The CDR3 has 16 amino acids. With 6 bases clipped from V and 0 bases from J, the junction kept 8 bases outside the gene matches. CDR3 region: CASRTGKGYSNQPQHF. The CDR3 DNA follows: TGTGCCAGCAGGACAGGGAAAGGTTATAGCAATCAGCCCCAGCATTTT.

The V gene is TRBV5-1, the J gene TRBJ2-2, with 9 bases identical to TRBD2. V gave up 4 bases and J gave up 4 bases; unmatched junction bases: 11. The CDR3 is 17 residues long. Germline V gene lookup returns CDR1 SGHRS and CDR2 YFSETQ. The CDR3 protein is CASSINPGLAFTGELFF. In DNA form, the CDR3 reads TGCGCCAGCAGCATAAATCCGGGACTAGCATTCACCGGGGAGCTGTTTTTT.

This clone was seen more than once but under ten times. The chain recombines TRBV11-2 with TRBJ1-1; no definite D call. With 1 base removed from V and 5 bases from J, the gap between germline ends came to 17 bases. The CDR3 length is 16 residues. The V gene's germline CDR1 is SGHAT and CDR2 FQNNGV. The CDR3 is CASSLARELNWTEAFF. The CDR3 bases are TGTGCCAGCAGCTTAGCCCGGGAATTAAATTGGACTGAAGCTTTCTTT.